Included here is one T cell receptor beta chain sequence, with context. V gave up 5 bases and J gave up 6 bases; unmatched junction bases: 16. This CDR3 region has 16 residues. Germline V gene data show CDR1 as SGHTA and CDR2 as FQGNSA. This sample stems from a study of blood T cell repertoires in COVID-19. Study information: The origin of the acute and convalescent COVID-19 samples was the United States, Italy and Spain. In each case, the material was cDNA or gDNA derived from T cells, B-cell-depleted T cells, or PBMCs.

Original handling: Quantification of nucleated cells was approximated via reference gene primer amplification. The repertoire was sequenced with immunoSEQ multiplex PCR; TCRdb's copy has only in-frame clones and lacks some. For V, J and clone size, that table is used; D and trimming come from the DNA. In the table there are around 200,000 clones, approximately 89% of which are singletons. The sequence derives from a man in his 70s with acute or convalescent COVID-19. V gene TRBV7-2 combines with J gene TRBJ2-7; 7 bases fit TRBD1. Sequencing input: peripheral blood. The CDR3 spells CASSPRTGLLTIEQYF. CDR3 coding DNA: TGTGCCAGCAGCCCCCGGACAGGTCTTTTAACTATCGAGCAGTACTTC. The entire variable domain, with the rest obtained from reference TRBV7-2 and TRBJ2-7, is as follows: GAGVSQSPSNKVTEKGKDVELRCDPISGHTALYWYRQSLGQGLEFLIYFQGNSAPDKSGLPSDRFSAERTGGSVSTLTIQRTQQEDSAVYLCASSPRTGLLTIEQYFGPGTRLTVT.